One sample yielded the 5 T cell receptor beta chains listed below, sequenced in a study of T cells in Graves' hyperthyroidism and ophthalmopathy (dated by TCRdb to the late 2010s). Library construction relied on multiplex PCR. Sequencing used an Illumina HiSeq 2000. The TCR beta CDR3 regions were amplified from RNA transcripts. The TCR CDR3 was subjected to a first round of RT-PCR using the HTBI primer set and the Qiagen OneStep RT-PCR kit. The public reads were reprocessed in TCRdb via fastp at Q25 and MiXCR, keeping in-frame beta chains. Every distinct CDR3 protein forms one entry, paired with its most common genes and DNA. A total of over 700,000 distinct CDR3 sequences appear in this sample, approximately 40% of them only once. The ten largest clonotypes hold around 31% of the sample. Material: blood. These receptors all come from a woman in her thirties or forties with Graves' hyperthyroidism.

The rearrangement joins TRBV11-2 to TRBJ2-7; unclear D gene. Trimming stripped 7 bases from V and 4 bases from J, with 11 bases between. Germline CDR1 is SGHAT and CDR2 is FQNNGV. This CDR3 spans 12 amino acids. The CDR3 DNA follows: TGTGCCAGCACCAGAAATAATTACGAGCAGTACTTC. This gives the protein CASTRNNYEQYF.

This clonotype is a singleton in its sample. The chain couples TRBV11-1 to TRBJ2-5; TRBD1 agrees at 9 bases. The end of the DNA is better explained by TRBJ2-1, so the J call may be wrong. The CDR3 is made up of 13 amino acids. Per the germline V gene, CDR1 is SGHAT and CDR2 is FQDESV (reference sequence). CDR3 amino acids: CASSSGTGLEQFF. The DNA for the CDR3 is TGTGCCAGCAGCTCGGGGACAGGGCTTGAGCAGTTCTTC.

This sequence joins TRBV6-5 and TRBJ1-3; 8 bases line up with TRBD1. The V segment lost 4 bases and the J segment 2 bases; nucleotides outside the gene matches: 4. The CDR3 covers 15 residues. Per the germline V gene, CDR1 is MNHEY and CDR2 is SVGAGI. CDR3 region: CASSFGQGPGNTIYF. CDR3 nucleotides: TGTGCCAGCAGTTTCGGACAGGGCCCTGGAAACACCATATATTTT.

V is TRBV24-1 and J is TRBJ1-2; D gene unclear. The CDR3 runs to 14 residues. Germline CDR1 reads KGHDR; CDR2 reads SFDVKD. The V end lost 4 bases, the J end lost 11 bases, and 19 bases lay between the germline ends. The CDR3 region is CATSDSAEVGGYTF. The CDR3, as DNA: TGTGCCACCAGTGACTCTGCGGAAGTGGGAGGATACACCTTC.

The chain uses TRBV6-5 and TRBJ1-4, with unresolved D. V lost 5 bases and J lost 8, with 6 bases in between. The CDR3 runs 11 residues. Germline V lookup: CDR1 MNHEY, CDR2 SVGAGI. CDR3 loop: CASSNREKLFF. In nucleotides, the CDR3 is TGTGCCAGCAGTAATAGAGAAAAACTGTTTTTT.